This TCR beta chain was sequenced in a study of blood T cell repertoires in COVID-19. Overall study: Whether acute or convalescent, the COVID-19 samples came from the United States, Italy and Spain.

This CDR3 has 15 amino acids. From germline, CDR1 is MNHEY and CDR2 SMNVEV (reference sequence). After removal of 3 bases from V and 4 bases from J, the junction contained 8 bases not matched to a gene. All enrollees were about 18 to 100 years old and from fewer than 25 US areas. Grouping used clinical history reported by participants in a survey and questionnaire. The method was immunoSEQ multiplex PCR; TCRdb's version includes in-frame clones alone and lacks a portion of them. The table lists roughly 130,000 clones, just under 85% of them singletons. This clone was seen a few times. The rearrangement joins TRBV27 to TRBJ1-2, with 7 positions matching TRBD1. Sequenced material: PBMCs or T cells enriched from blood (not recorded which). This clonotype was obtained from a woman aged 50 to 60 with acute COVID-19. The CDR3 bases are TGTGCCAGCAGTTTCTCAACAGGGGATACCTATGGCTACACCTTC. The encoded protein is CASSFSTGDTYGYTF.